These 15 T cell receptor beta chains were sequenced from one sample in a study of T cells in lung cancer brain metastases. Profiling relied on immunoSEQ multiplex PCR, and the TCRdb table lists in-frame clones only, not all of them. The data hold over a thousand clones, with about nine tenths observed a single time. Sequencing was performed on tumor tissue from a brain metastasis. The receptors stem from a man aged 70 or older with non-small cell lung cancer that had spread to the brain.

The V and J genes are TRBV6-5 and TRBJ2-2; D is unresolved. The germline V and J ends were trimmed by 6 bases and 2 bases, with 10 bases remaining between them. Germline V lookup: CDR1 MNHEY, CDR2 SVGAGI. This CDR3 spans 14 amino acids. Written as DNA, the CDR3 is TGTGCCAGCAGCATAAGTAGAAACACCGGGGAGCTGTTTTTT. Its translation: CASSISRNTGELFF.

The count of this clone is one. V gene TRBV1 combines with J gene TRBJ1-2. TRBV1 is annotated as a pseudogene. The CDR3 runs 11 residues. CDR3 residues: CTSSLKAGYTF. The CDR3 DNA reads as TGCACCAGCTCCCTGAAGGCTGGCTACACCTTC.

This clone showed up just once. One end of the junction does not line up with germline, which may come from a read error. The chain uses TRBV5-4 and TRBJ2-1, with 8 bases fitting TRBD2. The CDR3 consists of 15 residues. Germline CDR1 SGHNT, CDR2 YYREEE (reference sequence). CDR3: CVSSLKRGGYNEQFF. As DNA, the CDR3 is TGTGTCAGCAGCTTGAAACGGGGGGGCTACAATGAGCAGTTCTTC.

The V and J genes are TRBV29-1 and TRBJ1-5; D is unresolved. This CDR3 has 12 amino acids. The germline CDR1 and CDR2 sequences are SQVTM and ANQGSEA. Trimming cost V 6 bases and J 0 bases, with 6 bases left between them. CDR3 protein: CSVVDSNQPQHF. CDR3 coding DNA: TGCAGCGTGGTGGATAGCAATCAGCCCCAGCATTTT.

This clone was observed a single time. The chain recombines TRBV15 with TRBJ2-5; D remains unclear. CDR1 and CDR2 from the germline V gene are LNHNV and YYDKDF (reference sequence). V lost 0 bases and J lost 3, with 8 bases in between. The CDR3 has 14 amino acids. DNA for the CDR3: TGTGCCACCAGCAGAGAATACGGTGAAGAGACCCAGTACTTC. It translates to CATSREYGEETQYF.

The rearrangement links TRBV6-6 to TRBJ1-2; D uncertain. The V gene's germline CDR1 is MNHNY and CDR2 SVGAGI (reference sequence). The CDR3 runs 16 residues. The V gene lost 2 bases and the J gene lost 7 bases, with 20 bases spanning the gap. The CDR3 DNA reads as TGTGCCAGCAGTTACACTCTCATCACGCATCGGCTTGGCTACACCTTC. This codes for CASSYTLITHRLGYTF.

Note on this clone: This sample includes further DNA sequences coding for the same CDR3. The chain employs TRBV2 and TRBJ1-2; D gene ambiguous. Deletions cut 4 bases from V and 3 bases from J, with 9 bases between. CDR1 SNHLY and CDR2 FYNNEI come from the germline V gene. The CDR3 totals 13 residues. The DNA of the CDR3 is TGTGCCAGCAGTGTTAACAAAGACTATGGCTACACCTTC. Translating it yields CASSVNKDYGYTF.

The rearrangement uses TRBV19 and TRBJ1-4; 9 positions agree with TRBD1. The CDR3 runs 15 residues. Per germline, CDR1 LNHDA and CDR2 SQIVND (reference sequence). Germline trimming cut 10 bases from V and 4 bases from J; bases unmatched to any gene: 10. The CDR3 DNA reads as TGTGCCACCGGGGCCCGGGGACAGGGTAATGAAAAACTGTTTTTT. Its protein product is CATGARGQGNEKLFF.

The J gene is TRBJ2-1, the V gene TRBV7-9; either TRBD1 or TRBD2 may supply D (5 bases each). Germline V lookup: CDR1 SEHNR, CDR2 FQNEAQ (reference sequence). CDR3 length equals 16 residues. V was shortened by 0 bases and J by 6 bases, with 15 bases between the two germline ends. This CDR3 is CASSLARTGTRNEQFF. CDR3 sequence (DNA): TGTGCCAGCAGCTTAGCGAGAACCGGGACCCGCAATGAGCAGTTCTTC.

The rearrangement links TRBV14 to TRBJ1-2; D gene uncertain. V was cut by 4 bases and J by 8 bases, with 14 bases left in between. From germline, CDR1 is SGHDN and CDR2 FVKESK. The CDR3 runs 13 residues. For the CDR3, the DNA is TGTGCCAGCAGCCCGATAGCCCATGAAGGCTACACCTTC. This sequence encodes CASSPIAHEGYTF.

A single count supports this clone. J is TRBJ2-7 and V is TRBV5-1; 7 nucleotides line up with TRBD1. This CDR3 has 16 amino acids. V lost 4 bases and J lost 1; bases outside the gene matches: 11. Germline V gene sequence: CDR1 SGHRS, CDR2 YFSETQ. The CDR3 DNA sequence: TGCGCCAGCAGCCCCTATCCAGGGGGAAGATCCTACGAGCAGTACTTC. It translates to CASSPYPGGRSYEQYF.

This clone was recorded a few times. The CDR3 DNA is TGCGCCAGCAGTGGGGACATTCAAGAGACCCAGTACTTC. Translated, it gives CASSGDIQETQYF. The gene calls are TRBV4-1 and TRBJ2-5; D perhaps matches TRBD1 (6 bases). The germline V gene encodes CDR1 MGHRA and CDR2 YSYEKL. The CDR3 consists of 13 residues. Trimming cost V 6 bases and J 2 bases, with 10 bases left between them.

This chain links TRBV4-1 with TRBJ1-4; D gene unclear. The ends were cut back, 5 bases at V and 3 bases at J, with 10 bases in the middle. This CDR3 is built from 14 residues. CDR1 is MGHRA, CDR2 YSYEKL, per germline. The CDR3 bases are TGCGCCAGCAGCGAGACGGGAGCTAATGAAAAACTGTTTTTT. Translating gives CASSETGANEKLFF.

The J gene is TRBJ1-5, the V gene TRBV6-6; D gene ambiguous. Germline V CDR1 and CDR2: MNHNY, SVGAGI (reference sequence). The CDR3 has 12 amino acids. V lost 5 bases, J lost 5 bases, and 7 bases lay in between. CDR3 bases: TGTGCCAGCAGTGATCCAGATCAGCCCCAGCATTTT. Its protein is CASSDPDQPQHF.

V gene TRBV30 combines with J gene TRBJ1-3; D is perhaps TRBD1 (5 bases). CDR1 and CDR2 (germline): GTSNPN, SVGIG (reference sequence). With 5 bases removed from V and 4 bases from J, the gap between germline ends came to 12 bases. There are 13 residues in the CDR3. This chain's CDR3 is CAWGDGYGNTIYF. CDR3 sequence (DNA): TGTGCCTGGGGGGACGGATACGGAAACACCATATATTTT.